A single sample gave rise to the 10 T cell receptor beta chains below, sequenced in a study of T cell responses to AZD1222 COVID-19 vaccine. Profiled with immunoSEQ multiplex PCR; TCRdb holds only in-frame clones, not every one. The repertoire has 250,000 to 300,000 clones, about 94% of them found once; the top ten carry around 0.5%. The sample consisted of peripheral blood, taken 28 days after the second AZD1222 dose. These receptors were collected from an adult who received the AZD1222 COVID-19 vaccine.

The V call is TRBV7-3, the J call TRBJ1-2, with D possibly being TRBD1 (5 bases). The V gene's germline CDR1 is SGHTA and CDR2 FQGTGA. The germline V and J ends were trimmed by 5 bases and 7 bases, with 14 bases remaining between them. CDR3 length equals 13 residues. The CDR3 DNA reads as TGTGCCAGCAGCCCGGGGACTACCGGTGGCTACACCTTC. Translation: CASSPGTTGGYTF.

The CDR3, as DNA: TGTGCCAGCAGTGAATGGCGGGACAGGAAGACTGGAAACACCATATATTTT. Its translation: CASSEWRDRKTGNTIYF. The rearrangement links TRBV6-1 to TRBJ1-3; 8 positions match TRBD1. CDR3 size: 17 residues. Unmatched junction bases numbered 8, after V lost 2 bases and J lost 2 bases. Germline CDR1 MNHNS, CDR2 SASEGT.

The CDR3 sequence is CASSLGTSGGQFF. The CDR3 nucleotides read TGTGCCAGCAGCTTAGGGACTAGCGGGGGGCAGTTCTTC. This rearrangement joins TRBV7-2 to TRBJ2-1, with 13 bases identical to TRBD2. Unmatched junction bases numbered 0, after V lost 1 base and J lost 12 bases. Germline V gene sequence: CDR1 SGHTA, CDR2 FQGNSA. The CDR3 runs 13 residues.

The V call is TRBV4-1, the J call TRBJ1-2; 11 bases align to TRBD1. The germline V gene has CDR1 MGHRA and CDR2 YSYEKL. With 5 bases clipped from V and 8 bases from J, the junction kept 13 bases outside the gene matches. This CDR3 spans 16 amino acids. CDR3 coding DNA: TGCGCCAGCAGCAACCGGGACAGGGGGAGTTTAGGGGGCTACACCTTC. This encodes CASSNRDRGSLGGYTF.

The V and J genes are TRBV3-1 (or the pseudogene TRBV3-2) and TRBJ2-1; a possible D gene is TRBD2 (5 bases). V was cut by 2 bases and J by 12 bases, with 11 bases left in between. This CDR3 is built from 12 residues. CDR1 LGHDT and CDR2 YNNKEL come from the germline V gene (reference sequence). The chain's CDR3 is CASSQSGLWQFF. CDR3 sequence (DNA): TGTGCCAGCAGCCAAAGCGGTTTATGGCAGTTCTTC.

This clone occurred a few times. V is TRBV9 and J is TRBJ1-2; 9 bases map to TRBD1. There are 15 residues in the CDR3. The V gene's germline CDR1 is SGDLS and CDR2 YYNGEE. The V gene end was trimmed by 4 bases and the J gene end by 0 bases; junction bases not matched to a gene: 4. In DNA form, the CDR3 reads TGTGCCAGCAGCCCGGGACAGGGTGCTAACTATGGCTACACCTTC. Translating gives CASSPGQGANYGYTF.

The chain recombines TRBV5-1 with TRBJ1-3, with TRBD1 matching over 7 bases. The CDR3 is made up of 16 amino acids. Germline V gene lookup returns CDR1 SGHRS and CDR2 YFSETQ. With V trimmed by 0 bases and J by 2 bases, 5 bases remained unmatched. This CDR3 is CASSLGGTGAGNTIYF. The DNA for the CDR3 is TGCGCCAGCAGCTTGGGGGGAACAGGGGCTGGAAACACCATATATTTT.

The chain employs TRBV11-2 and TRBJ2-7; 7 bases agree with TRBD1. V trimming: 2 bases; J trimming: 2 bases; junction bases outside the gene matches: 3. CDR1 and CDR2 (germline): SGHAT, FQNNGV. The CDR3 totals 14 residues. CDR3 region: CASSLWQGAYEQYF. The DNA for the CDR3 is TGTGCCAGCAGCTTATGGCAGGGGGCCTACGAGCAGTACTTC.

This chain uses TRBV2 with TRBJ1-3; D is possibly TRBD1 (5 bases). The ends were cut back, 3 bases at V and 4 bases at J, with 13 bases in the middle. This CDR3 region has 15 residues. CDR1 and CDR2 (germline): SNHLY, FYNNEI. The CDR3 region has the DNA TGTGCCAGCAGTGAGGAAAGGACATTCGGAAACACCATATATTTT. Its translation is CASSEERTFGNTIYF. The full variable domain, completed using reference TRBV2 and TRBJ1-3, is EPEVTQTPSHQVTQMGQEVILRCVPISNHLYFYWYRQILGQKVEFLVSFYNNEISEKSEIFDDQFSVERPDGSNFTLKIRSTKLEDSAMYFCASSEERTFGNTIYFGEGSWLTVV.

The CDR3 sequence: CASSSSQQGNQPQHF. CDR3 nucleotide sequence: TGTGCCAGCAGCTCTTCCCAACAGGGAAACCAGCCCCAGCATTTT. V is TRBV5-5 and J is TRBJ1-5, with a possible D match to TRBD1 (6 bases). CDR1 and CDR2 from the germline V gene are SGHKS and YYEKEE (reference sequence). The V and J ends lost 3 bases and 7 bases respectively, with 17 bases between them. This CDR3 is 15 amino acids long.